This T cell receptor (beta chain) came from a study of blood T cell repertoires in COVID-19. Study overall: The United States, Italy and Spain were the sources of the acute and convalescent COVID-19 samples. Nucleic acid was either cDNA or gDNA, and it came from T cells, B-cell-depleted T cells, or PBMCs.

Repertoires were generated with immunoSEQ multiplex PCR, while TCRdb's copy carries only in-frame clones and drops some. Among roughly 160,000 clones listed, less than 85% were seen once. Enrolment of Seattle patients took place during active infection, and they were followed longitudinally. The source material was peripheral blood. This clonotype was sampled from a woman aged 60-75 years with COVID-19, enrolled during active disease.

The CDR3, as DNA: TGTGCCAGCAGCCTTAACGCGGCCGGGAATTATTCACCCCTCCACTTT. This gives the protein CASSLNAAGNYSPLHF. The genes are TRBV7-3 and TRBJ1-6; unclear D gene. This CDR3 comprises 16 residues. V gave up 5 bases and J gave up 8 bases, with 19 bases separating them. Germline V gene lookup returns CDR1 SGHTA and CDR2 FQGTGA.